A selection of T cell receptor beta chains follows, all from one sample in a study of technical replicates of blood from a few donors. The assay was immunoSEQ multiplex PCR, and TCRdb's table has in-frame clones only and misses some. The table records 65,000 to 90,000 clones, 90% to 95% of them present only once. The sample comprised T cells isolated from PBMCs. These receptors were collected from a human donor in good health. Both conserved end residues are part of each CDR3. A D gene is named only where the DNA matches it firmly. Rows may omit the clone size; those that give it use once, few, many or a size class.

length,D,J,size,V,DNA,CDR3
16,TRBD1,TRBJ1-2,.,TRBV12-5,TGTGCTAGTGGTTTGGCCACAGGGGGAGCTAACTATGGCTACACCTTC,CASGLATGGANYGYTF
15,TRBD2,TRBJ2-7,.,TRBV5-4,TGTGCCAGCAGGGCCGGGACTAGCGCCTCCTACGAGCAGTACTTC,CASRAGTSASYEQYF
13,TRBD1,TRBJ1-1,.,TRBV7-3,TGTGCCAGCAGCTTTGGACAGGGCTCCGAAGCTTTCTTT,CASSFGQGSEAFF
14,TRBD1,TRBJ2-7,.,TRBV27,TGTGCCAGCAGTAGGGACAGGGGAGCCGTCGAGCAGTACTTC,CASSRDRGAVEQYF
15,.,TRBJ1-2,.,TRBV7-8,TGTGCCAGCAGCTTAGAGGGGTCCCTTGGGTATGGCTACACCTTC,CASSLEGSLGYGYTF
15,.,TRBJ2-7,.,TRBV30,TGTGCCTGGACTCTAAGGGGAATCCCCTCCTACGAGCAGTACTTC,CAWTLRGIPSYEQYF
15,TRBD1,TRBJ1-5,.,TRBV7-9,TGTGCCAGCAGCGAAGGGACAGCTAGCAATCAGCCCCAGCATTTT,CASSEGTASNQPQHF
12,TRBD2,TRBJ2-5,.,TRBV29-1,TGCAGCGTAGCGGGGACCAAAGAGACCCAGTACTTC,CSVAGTKETQYF
15,.,TRBJ1-5,.,TRBV6-5,TGTGCCAGCACCCCCGACAAGAATCGCAATCAGCCCCAGCATTTT,CASTPDKNRNQPQHF
13,.,TRBJ2-1,.,TRBV5-1,TGCGCCAGCAGCTTGCAGGGGTACAATGAGCAGTTCTTC,CASSLQGYNEQFF
13,.,TRBJ1-2,.,TRBV12-5,TGTGCTAGTGGGAGACCCCCAGGGTATGGCTACACCTTC,CASGRPPGYGYTF
16,.,TRBJ2-7,once,TRBV11-3,TGTGCCAGCAGCTTAGGCCAGGGACTGAGCTCCTACGAGCAGTACTTC,CASSLGQGLSSYEQYF
13,.,TRBJ2-7,.,TRBV4-1,TGCGCCAGCAGCCAAGAACTATCCTACGAGCAGTACTTC,CASSQELSYEQYF
14,.,TRBJ1-1,.,TRBV29-1,TGCAGCGTTGCGCGTCAAATCCTTGAGACTGAAGCTTTCTTT,CSVARQILETEAFF
15,.,TRBJ2-7,once,TRBV4-2,TGTGCCAGCAGCCCGACAATATTGGCCCCCAACGAGCAGTACTTC,CASSPTILAPNEQYF
14,.,TRBJ1-2,.,TRBV6-1,TGTGCCAGCAGGGAGGGTATCCTCGGCTGGGGCTACACCTTC,CASREGILGWGYTF
18,.,TRBJ2-3,.,TRBV5-1,TGCGCCAGCAGCTTGTGGGGCGCGGGGCGGGATAGGACAGATACGCAGTATTTT,CASSLWGAGRDRTDTQYF
14,.,TRBJ2-7,.,TRBV6-1,TGTGCCAGCAGTGAAAGGGGGGGGGAGTACGAGCAGTACTTC,CASSERGGEYEQYF
15,TRBD1,TRBJ2-4,.,TRBV2,TGTGCCAGCAGTGAAAAGGGGGCTGGCAAAAACATTCAGTACTTC,CASSEKGAGKNIQYF
13,.,TRBJ2-7,once,TRBV6-1,TGTGCCAGCAGTGAGGGACAAAACTACGAGCAGTACTTC,CASSEGQNYEQYF
16,TRBD2,TRBJ2-2,.,TRBV10-1,TGCGCCAGCAGTTCTAGCGGGGGGGCGAACACCGGGGAGCTGTTTTTT,CASSSSGGANTGELFF
15,.,TRBJ1-3,.,TRBV5-8,TGTGCCAGCAGCTTGGTCAGGGTCTCTGGAAACACCATATATTTT,CASSLVRVSGNTIYF
17,.,TRBJ2-7,.,TRBV30,TGTGCCTGGAGCGACTGGGCTACAGGGTGGGCGTCCTACGAGCAGTACTTC,CAWSDWATGWASYEQYF
15,.,TRBJ2-7,.,TRBV27,TGTGCCAGCAGTTACCAACCTGGGGGCCCCTACGAGCAGTACTTC,CASSYQPGGPYEQYF
13,TRBD1,TRBJ2-3,.,TRBV6-5,TGTGCCAGCAGTTTAGACAGGGAAGGGACGCAGTATTTT,CASSLDREGTQYF
15,TRBD2,TRBJ2-3,.,TRBV30,TGTGCCTCAGGCCTCTCGGGGGGGCCTGGGGATACGCAGTATTTT,CASGLSGGPGDTQYF
16,TRBD1,TRBJ1-4,.,TRBV7-9,TGTGCCAGCAGTTTTATATCGGGACAGGGTAATGAAAAACTGTTTTTT,CASSFISGQGNEKLFF
12,.,TRBJ1-2,.,TRBV14,TGTGCCAGCAGCCAGTACAGGGATGGCTACACCTTC,CASSQYRDGYTF
15,.,TRBJ2-2,.,TRBV4-2,TGTGCCAGCAGCCAAGGGGGAGGTTCCACCGGGGAGCTGTTTTTT,CASSQGGGSTGELFF
15,TRBD1,TRBJ1-3,.,TRBV9,TGTGCCAGCAGCGCGTTGGGACAGGGGTTCGGCACCATATATTTT,CASSALGQGFGTIYF
15,TRBD2,TRBJ2-7,.,TRBV2,TGTGCCAGCAGTACCCTAGCGGGAGGCACCTACGAGCAGTACTTC,CASSTLAGGTYEQYF
15,TRBD2,TRBJ2-5,.,TRBV18,TGTGCCAGCTCACCGCGGGAGGCGGGCCAAGAGACCCAGTACTTC,CASSPREAGQETQYF
16,TRBD1,TRBJ2-7,.,TRBV5-5,TGTGCCAGCAGCTTGGGGGGACAGGGGGGCACGTACGAGCAGTACTTC,CASSLGGQGGTYEQYF
14,.,TRBJ2-1,.,TRBV4-1,TGCGCCAGCAGCCAAGGGGGGGGGCGCAATGAGCAGTTCTTC,CASSQGGGRNEQFF
15,.,TRBJ2-1,.,TRBV6-1,TGTGCCAGCAGTGAAGCTGGGCGGGAATGGAATGAGCAGTTCTTC,CASSEAGREWNEQFF
18,TRBD1,TRBJ2-7,.,TRBV27,TGTGCCAGCAGCTCACTCCTTGTTATCAGACAGGGCTCCTACGAGCAGTACTTC,CASSSLLVIRQGSYEQYF
12,TRBD2,TRBJ2-5,.,TRBV30,TGTGCCTGGGGGGGACTAGAAGAGACCCAGTACTTC,CAWGGLEETQYF
14,.,TRBJ1-4,.,TRBV6-1,TGTGCCAGCAGTGACAGGGAGGGTCAAAATCAACTGTTTTTT,CASSDREGQNQLFF
15,TRBD1,TRBJ2-1,.,TRBV6-5,TGTGCCAGCAGTTTAACAGGGGGCTCGGGCAATGAGCAGTTCTTC,CASSLTGGSGNEQFF
16,TRBD2,TRBJ2-7,.,TRBV6-6,TGTGCCAGCACCGACTTGGCTAGCGGGGGGGCTTACGAGCAGTACTTC,CASTDLASGGAYEQYF
14,TRBD1,TRBJ2-3,.,TRBV28,TGTGCCAGCACCCCGGGACAGACGCATGAGACGCAGTATTTT,CASTPGQTHETQYF
15,TRBD2,TRBJ2-1,.,TRBV5-5,TGTGCCAGCAGCCCCCCTAGCGGGACCTACAATGAGCAGTTCTTC,CASSPPSGTYNEQFF
17,TRBD1,TRBJ1-5,.,TRBV4-1,TGCGCCAGCAGCGCGGGACAGGGGGCCTATAGCAATCAGCCCCAGCATTTT,CASSAGQGAYSNQPQHF
15,TRBD2,TRBJ2-7,.,TRBV11-2,TGTGCCAGCAGCCCCCGACTAGCGGGAGGTTACGAGCAGTACTTC,CASSPRLAGGYEQYF
14,TRBD1,TRBJ2-5,.,TRBV28,TGTGCCAGCAGTTTAGGGACAGGAGGAGAGACCCAGTACTTC,CASSLGTGGETQYF
15,TRBD1,TRBJ2-1,.,TRBV12-5,TGTGCTAGTGGTGCCCCGGGACAGGGAGTGAATGAGCAGTTCTTC,CASGAPGQGVNEQFF
12,.,TRBJ2-1,.,TRBV5-1,TGCGCCAGCAGCTTTATAGACAATGAGCAGTTCTTC,CASSFIDNEQFF
15,.,TRBJ2-1,.,TRBV5-4,TGTGCCAGCAGCTTTTACGGGTCCCCACTACCTCAGCAGTTCTTC,CASSFYGSPLPQQFF
16,TRBD2,TRBJ2-1,.,TRBV11-2,TGTGCCAGCAGCCTCCTAGCGGGAGGCCCGAACAATGAGCAGTTCTTC,CASSLLAGGPNNEQFF
16,TRBD2,TRBJ2-1,.,TRBV9,TGTGCCAGCAGCGTCACTAGCGGGAGGCTATACAATGAGCAGTTCTTC,CASSVTSGRLYNEQFF
12,.,TRBJ1-1,.,TRBV18,TGTGCCAGCTCACCGGGGCAGGCTGAAGCTTTCTTT,CASSPGQAEAFF
13,.,TRBJ2-7,.,TRBV4-1,TGCGCCAGCCGCCCCCCGGGGAGCTACGAGCAGTACTTC,CASRPPGSYEQYF
14,TRBD2,TRBJ2-1,.,TRBV7-2,TGTGCCAGCAGCTCCACTAGCGGGGGCAATGAGCAGTTCTTC,CASSSTSGGNEQFF
17,TRBD1,TRBJ1-1,.,TRBV7-2,TGTGCCAGCAGCTTAGGACTTATTACGACAGGGCCCACTGAAGCTTTCTTT,CASSLGLITTGPTEAFF
15,TRBD2,TRBJ2-3,.,TRBV5-1,TGCGCCAGCAGCTTCGGGGGGGCCGGCACAGATACGCAGTATTTT,CASSFGGAGTDTQYF
14,.,TRBJ1-1,few,TRBV4-1,TGCGCCAGCAGCCAAGGACAGTTTGACAGTGAAGCTTTCTTT,CASSQGQFDSEAFF
18,TRBD2,TRBJ2-3,.,TRBV4-1,TGCGCCAGCAGCCAAGAAGGCCGACGACTAGCGGGAGTGAATACGCAGTATTTT,CASSQEGRRLAGVNTQYF